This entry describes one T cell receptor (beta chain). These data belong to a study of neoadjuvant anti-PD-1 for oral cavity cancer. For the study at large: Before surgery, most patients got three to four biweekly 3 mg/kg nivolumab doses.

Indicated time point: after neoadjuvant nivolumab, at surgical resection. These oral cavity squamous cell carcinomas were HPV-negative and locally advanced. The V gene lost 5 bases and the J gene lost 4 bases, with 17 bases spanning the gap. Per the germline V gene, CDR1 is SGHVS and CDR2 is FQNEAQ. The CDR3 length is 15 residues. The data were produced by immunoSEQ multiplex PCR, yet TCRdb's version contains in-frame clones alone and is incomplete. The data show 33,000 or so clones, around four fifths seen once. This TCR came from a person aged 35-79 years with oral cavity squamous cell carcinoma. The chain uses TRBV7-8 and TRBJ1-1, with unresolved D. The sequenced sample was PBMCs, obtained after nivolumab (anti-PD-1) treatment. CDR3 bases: TGTGCCAGCAGCCCTAGTCTGGTTTGGGGCACTGAAGCTTTCTTT. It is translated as CASSPSLVWGTEAFF. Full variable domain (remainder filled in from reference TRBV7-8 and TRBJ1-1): GAGVSQSPRYKVAKRGQDVALRCDPISGHVSLFWYQQALGQGPEFLTYFQNEAQLDKSGLPSDRFFAERPEGSVSTLKIQRTQQEDSAVYLCASSPSLVWGTEAFFGQGTRLTVV.